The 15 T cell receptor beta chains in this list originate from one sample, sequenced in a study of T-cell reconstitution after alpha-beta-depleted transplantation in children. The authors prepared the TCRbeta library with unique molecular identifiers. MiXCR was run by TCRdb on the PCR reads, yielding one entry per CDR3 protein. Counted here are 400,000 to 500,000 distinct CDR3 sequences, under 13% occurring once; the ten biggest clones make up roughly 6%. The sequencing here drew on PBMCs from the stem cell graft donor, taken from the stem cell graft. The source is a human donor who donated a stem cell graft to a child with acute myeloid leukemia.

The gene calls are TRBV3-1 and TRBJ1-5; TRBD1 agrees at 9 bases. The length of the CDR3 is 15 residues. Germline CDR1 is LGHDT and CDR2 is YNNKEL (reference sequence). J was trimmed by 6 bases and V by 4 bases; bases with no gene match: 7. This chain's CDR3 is CASSPRDRAGQPQHF. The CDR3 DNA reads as TGTGCCAGCAGCCCCCGGGACAGGGCGGGTCAGCCCCAGCATTTT.

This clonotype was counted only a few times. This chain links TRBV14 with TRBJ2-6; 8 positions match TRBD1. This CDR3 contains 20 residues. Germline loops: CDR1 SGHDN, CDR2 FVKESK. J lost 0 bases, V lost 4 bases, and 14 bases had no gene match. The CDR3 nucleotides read TGTGCCAGCAGCCCAACGTTACGACAGGGGTGGGGCTCTGGGGCCAACGTCCTGACTTTC. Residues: CASSPTLRQGWGSGANVLTF.

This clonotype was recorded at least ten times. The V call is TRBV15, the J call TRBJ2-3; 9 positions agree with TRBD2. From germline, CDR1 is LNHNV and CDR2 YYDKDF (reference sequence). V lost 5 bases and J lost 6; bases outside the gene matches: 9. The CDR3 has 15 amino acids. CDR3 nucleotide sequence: TGTGCCACCAGCGAAAAGCGGGGGGCACGGGATACGCAGTATTTT. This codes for CATSEKRGARDTQYF. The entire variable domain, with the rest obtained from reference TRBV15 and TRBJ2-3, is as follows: DAMVIQNPRYQVTQFGKPVTLSCSQTLNHNVMYWYQQKSSQAPKLLFHYYDKDFNNEADTPDNFQSRRPNTSFCFLDIRSPGLGDTAMYLCATSEKRGARDTQYFGPGTRLTVL.

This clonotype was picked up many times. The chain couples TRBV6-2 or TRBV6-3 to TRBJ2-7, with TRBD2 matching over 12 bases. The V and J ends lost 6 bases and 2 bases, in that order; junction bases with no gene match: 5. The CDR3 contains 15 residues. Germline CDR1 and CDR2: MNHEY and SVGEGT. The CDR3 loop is CASRKGLAGPYEQYF. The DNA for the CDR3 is TGTGCCAGCAGAAAGGGACTAGCGGGTCCCTACGAGCAGTACTTC.

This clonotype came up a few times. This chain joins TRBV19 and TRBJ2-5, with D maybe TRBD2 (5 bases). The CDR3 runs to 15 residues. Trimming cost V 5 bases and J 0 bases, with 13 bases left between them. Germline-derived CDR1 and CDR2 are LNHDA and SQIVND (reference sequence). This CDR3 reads CASSSRTAYQETQYF. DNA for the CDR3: TGTGCCAGTAGTTCACGGACTGCGTACCAAGAGACCCAGTACTTC.

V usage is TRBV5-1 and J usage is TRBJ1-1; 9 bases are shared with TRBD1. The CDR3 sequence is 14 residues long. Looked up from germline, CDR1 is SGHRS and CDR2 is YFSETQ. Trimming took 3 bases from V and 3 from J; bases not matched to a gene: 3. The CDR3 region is CASSYWDRDTEAFF. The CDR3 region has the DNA TGCGCCAGCAGCTACTGGGACAGGGACACTGAAGCTTTCTTT.

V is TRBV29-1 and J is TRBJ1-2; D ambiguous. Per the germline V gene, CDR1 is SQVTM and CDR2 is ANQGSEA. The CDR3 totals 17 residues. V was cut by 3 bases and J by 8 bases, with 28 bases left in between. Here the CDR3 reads CSVESGVSLVSTRGYTF. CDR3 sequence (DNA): TGCAGCGTTGAGTCTGGGGTATCCTTAGTTAGCACGAGGGGCTACACCTTC.

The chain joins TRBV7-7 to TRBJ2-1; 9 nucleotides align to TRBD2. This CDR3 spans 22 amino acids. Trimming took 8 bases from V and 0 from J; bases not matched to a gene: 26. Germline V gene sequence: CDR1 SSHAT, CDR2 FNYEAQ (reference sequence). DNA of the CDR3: TGTGCCAGCGCAAAGGGTCTCCGGCCACTAGCGGGTAGCCGGAGCTCCTACAATGAGCAGTTCTTC. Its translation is CASAKGLRPLAGSRSSYNEQFF.

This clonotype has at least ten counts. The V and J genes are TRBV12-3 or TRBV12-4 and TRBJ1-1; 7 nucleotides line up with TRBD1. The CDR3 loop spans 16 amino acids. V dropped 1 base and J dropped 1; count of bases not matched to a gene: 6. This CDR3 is CASSLVLGGANTEAFF. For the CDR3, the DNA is TGTGCCAGCAGTTTAGTCTTAGGGGGCGCGAACACTGAAGCTTTCTTT.

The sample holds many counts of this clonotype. In DNA, the CDR3 is TGCAGCGTTCCCAGCGGGGTCCGAGCCAACGAGCAGTACTTC. Translating gives CSVPSGVRANEQYF. The chain has TRBV29-1 and TRBJ2-7, with TRBD2 matching over 7 bases. The CDR3 consists of 14 residues. Germline V gene lookup returns CDR1 SQVTM and CDR2 ANQGSEA. Trimming removed 5 bases from V and 5 bases from J; junction bases left unmatched: 12.

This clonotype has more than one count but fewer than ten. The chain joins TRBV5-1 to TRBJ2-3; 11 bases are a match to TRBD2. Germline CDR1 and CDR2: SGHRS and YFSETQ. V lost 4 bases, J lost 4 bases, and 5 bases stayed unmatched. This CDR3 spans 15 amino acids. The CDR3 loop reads CASSQGLAEPDTQYF. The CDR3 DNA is TGCGCCAGCAGCCAGGGACTAGCGGAACCAGATACGCAGTATTTT. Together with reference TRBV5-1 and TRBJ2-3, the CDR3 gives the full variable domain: KAGVTQTPRYLIKTRGQQVTLSCSPISGHRSVSWYQQTPGQGLQFLFEYFSETQRNKGNFPGRFSGRQFSNSRSEMNVSTLELGDSALYLCASSQGLAEPDTQYFGPGTRLTVL.

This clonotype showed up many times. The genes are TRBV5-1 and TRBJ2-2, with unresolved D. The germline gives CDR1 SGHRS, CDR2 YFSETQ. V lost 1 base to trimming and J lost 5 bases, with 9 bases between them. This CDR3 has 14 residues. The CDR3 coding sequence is TGCGCCAGCAGCTTGATTGTACAAACCGGGGAGCTGTTTTTT. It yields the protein CASSLIVQTGELFF.

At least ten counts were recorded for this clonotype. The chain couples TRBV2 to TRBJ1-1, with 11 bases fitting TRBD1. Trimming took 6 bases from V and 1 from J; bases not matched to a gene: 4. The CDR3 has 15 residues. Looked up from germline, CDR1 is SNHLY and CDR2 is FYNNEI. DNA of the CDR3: TGTGCCAGCAGCACCGGGACAGGGGGGAACACTGAAGCTTTCTTT. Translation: CASSTGTGGNTEAFF.

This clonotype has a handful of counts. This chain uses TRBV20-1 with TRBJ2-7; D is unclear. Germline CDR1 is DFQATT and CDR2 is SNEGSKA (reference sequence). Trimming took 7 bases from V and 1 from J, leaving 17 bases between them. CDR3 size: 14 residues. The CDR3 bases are TGCAGTGGGTACGACCTACTTGCATCCTACGAGCAGTACTTC. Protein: CSGYDLLASYEQYF.

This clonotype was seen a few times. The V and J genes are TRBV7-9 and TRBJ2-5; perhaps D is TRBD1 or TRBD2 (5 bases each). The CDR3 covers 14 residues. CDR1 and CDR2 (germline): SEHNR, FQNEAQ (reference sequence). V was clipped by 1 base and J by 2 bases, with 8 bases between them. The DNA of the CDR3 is TGTGCCAGCAGCTTAGAGAGGGGACAAGAGACCCAGTACTTC. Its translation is CASSLERGQETQYF.